One and the same sample provided the 13 T cell receptor beta chains below, sequenced in a study of CD8+CD57+ T cells in acquired aplastic anemia. TCR beta VDJ and CDR3 profiles were obtained from a genomic DNA template. Each CDR3 protein gets one entry after TCRdb re-called the reads with MiXCR. The sample lists 150,000 to 200,000 distinct CDR3 sequences; around 43% were seen once. Flow cytometry had shown expanded CD8+CD57+ cells in the patients chosen for sequencing. Source material: sorted CD4+, CD8+, or CD8+CD57+ T cells (not recorded which) from PBMCs. The receptors were gathered from a human donor with aplastic anemia.

The table lists this clonotype with a few counts. The chain recombines TRBV18 with TRBJ2-7; the match to TRBD1 covers 11 bases. With 5 bases clipped from V and 7 bases from J, the junction kept 10 bases outside the gene matches. CDR1 and CDR2 from the germline V gene are KGHSH and LQKENI. The CDR3 consists of 15 residues. The CDR3 spells CASSSVDRGQSEQYV. The CDR3 DNA reads TGTGCCAGCTCATCCGTGGACAGGGGGCAAAGTGAGCAGTACGTC.

V and J are TRBV12-3 or TRBV12-4 and TRBJ2-2, with 8 bases aligning to TRBD1. V lost 5 bases to trimming and J lost 4 bases; unmatched junction nucleotides: 6. The CDR3 runs 15 residues. Here the CDR3 DNA reads TGTGCCAGCAGTACCGGACAGGGATGCACCGGGGAGCTGTTTTTT. It encodes CASSTGQGCTGELFF.

This clonotype has at least ten counts. The V and J genes are TRBV4-2 and TRBJ2-1; 8 bases fit TRBD1. Trimming took 3 bases from V and 8 from J; bases not matched to a gene: 9. Germline V lookup: CDR1 LGHNA, CDR2 YNFKEQ. The CDR3 covers 15 residues. The CDR3, as DNA: TGTGCCAGCAGCCACGGACAGGGTAAAAGCTATGAGCAGTTCTTC. Protein product: CASSHGQGKSYEQFF.

V is TRBV25-1 and J is TRBJ1-6, with 10 bases that match TRBD1. From germline, CDR1 is MGHDK and CDR2 SYGVNS. The CDR3 loop spans 19 amino acids. The trim removed 2 bases at V and 7 bases at J, leaving 14 bases unmatched. Here the CDR3 DNA reads TGTGCCAGCAGTGAAAGTATCGGCGGGACAGGGGCGGGGAATTCACCCCTCCACTTT. Its translation is CASSESIGGTGAGNSPLHF.

This clonotype has more than one count but fewer than ten. A single base separates this from a much larger clone, so it may be a read error. The rearrangement joins TRBV6-4 to TRBJ2-1; D is perhaps TRBD2 (5 bases). The CDR3 contains 14 residues. Germline V CDR1 and CDR2: MRHNA, SNTAGT. V was shortened by 6 bases and J by 10 bases, with 19 bases between the two germline ends. CDR3 sequence (DNA): TGTGCCAGCAGCCTGGGCAGGAGGCGCGGAGAGCAGTTCTTC. This translates into CASSLGRRRGEQFF.

This clonotype appeared many times. The rearrangement uses TRBV5-5 and TRBJ1-1; D remains ambiguous. Looked up from germline, CDR1 is SGHKS and CDR2 is YYEKEE (reference sequence). The CDR3 spans 14 residues. V was clipped by 4 bases and J by 1 base, with 11 bases between them. CDR3 nucleotides: TGTGCCAGCAGCCCTAAGGCCAGGAACACTGAAGCTTTCTTT. Its protein product is CASSPKARNTEAFF.

This clonotype came up many times. The genes are TRBV12-3 or TRBV12-4 and TRBJ1-1; D unclear. Trimming took 3 bases from V and 1 from J, leaving 9 bases between them. The CDR3 is 14 residues long. The DNA for the CDR3 is TGTGCCAGCAGTTTTACGGGAGGGAACACTGAAGCTTTCTTT. Encoded protein: CASSFTGGNTEAFF.

This clonotype was picked up many times. The rearrangement links TRBV5-1 to TRBJ2-1, with D perhaps matching TRBD2 (5 bases). Trimming shortened V by 4 bases and J by 8 bases, and 16 bases separated the two germline ends. Germline lookup yields CDR1 SGHRS and CDR2 YFSETQ. This CDR3 comprises 14 residues. CDR3 coding DNA: TGCGCCAGCAGCCAGACGCGGGTGCTGGATGAGCAGTTCTTC. Its translation: CASSQTRVLDEQFF.

This clonotype was seen ten or more times. The chain combines TRBV6-2 or TRBV6-3 with TRBJ1-5, with TRBD1 identical over 8 bases. The J segment lost 7 bases and the V segment lost 6 bases, leaving 11 bases of the junction unmatched. Germline-derived CDR1 and CDR2 are MNHEY and SVGEGT. The CDR3 is 15 residues long. The CDR3 sequence: CASSLTQGAEQPQHF. DNA of the CDR3: TGTGCCAGCAGCCTAACCCAGGGGGCAGAACAGCCCCAGCATTTT.

The rearrangement uses TRBV6-1 and TRBJ1-5, with D tentatively TRBD1 (6 bases). V shed 4 bases and J shed 4 bases, with 14 bases lying between them. CDR1 MNHNS and CDR2 SASEGT come from the germline V gene. The CDR3 extends over 15 amino acids. This CDR3 is CASSAGQYVNQPQHF. The CDR3 DNA follows: TGTGCCAGCAGTGCGGGACAATATGTTAATCAGCCCCAGCATTTT.

This clonotype occurred many times. The rearrangement joins TRBV9 to TRBJ1-1, with unresolved D. V dropped 4 bases and J dropped 0 bases, with 10 bases sitting between them. The CDR3 loop spans 14 amino acids. Germline CDR1 SGDLS, CDR2 YYNGEE. The CDR3 coding sequence is TGTGCCAGCAGCCAACATGGGGTGAACACTGAAGCTTTCTTT. Translated, it gives CASSQHGVNTEAFF.

This chain links TRBV5-1 with TRBJ2-7; 7 nucleotides match TRBD1. The CDR3 spans 12 residues. The germline V gene encodes CDR1 SGHRS and CDR2 YFSETQ. J gave up 0 bases and V 7 bases, and 1 base lay outside the gene matches. Here the CDR3 reads CASWDSSYEQYF. Here the CDR3 DNA reads TGCGCCAGCTGGGACAGCTCCTACGAGCAGTACTTC.

Regarding this clonotype: A read error is possible here, since a much larger clone lies one base away. This chain joins TRBV5-6 and TRBJ1-2; 7 bases are a match to TRBD1. The CDR3 is made up of 16 amino acids. In germline, CDR1 is SGHDT, CDR2 YYEEEE. The CDR3 protein is CASSFSGQTGLHGHTF. The CDR3 DNA reads TGTGCCAGCAGCTTCTCCGGACAGACAGGGTTGCATGGCCACACCTTC.